Each of the 30 T cell receptor beta chains below was sequenced from the same sample in a study of CD8 T cells in Susac syndrome. RNA was extracted with the RNeasy kit, and a quantity of 0.5 to 1 ug was reverse transcribed using random hexamers. TCRdb itself ran the immunoSEQ multiplex PCR reads through MiXCR, one entry per CDR3 protein. This table has around 150,000 distinct CDR3 sequences, approximately 95% appearing once. Source material: CD4+ T cells from PBMCs. Every receptor here comes from a human donor with multiple sclerosis.

This clonotype was seen once. The chain combines TRBV7-9 with TRBJ1-6; D gene ambiguous. V was shortened by 5 bases and J by 7 bases, with 21 bases between the two germline ends. CDR1 is SEHNR, CDR2 FQNEAQ, per germline (reference sequence). The CDR3 extends over 17 amino acids. CDR3: CASSPSRGGTLNSPLHF. The CDR3 DNA is TGTGCCAGCAGCCCTTCTCGCGGTGGCACTCTGAATTCACCCCTCCACTTT.

This chain links TRBV27 with TRBJ2-2; D possibly corresponds to TRBD1 (6 bases). With 9 bases removed from V and 2 bases from J, the gap between germline ends came to 13 bases. Germline V lookup: CDR1 MNHEY, CDR2 SMNVEV (reference sequence). This CDR3 is 14 amino acids long. The CDR3 is CASRDTGNTGELFF. The DNA for the CDR3 is TGTGCCAGTCGGGACACGGGCAACACCGGGGAGCTGTTTTTT.

The J gene is TRBJ2-1, the V gene TRBV2; the match to TRBD2 covers 9 bases. Germline V gene sequence: CDR1 SNHLY, CDR2 FYNNEI. J lost 9 bases, V lost 7 bases, and 7 bases had no gene match. The CDR3 extends over 13 amino acids. This CDR3 is CASTGTSLPEQFF. In DNA, the CDR3 is TGTGCCAGCACCGGGACTAGCTTACCTGAGCAGTTCTTC.

J is TRBJ2-4 and V is TRBV30, with D tentatively TRBD1 or TRBD2 (6 bases each). The CDR3 consists of 16 residues. The ends were cut back, 4 bases at V and 6 bases at J, with 22 bases in the middle. Looked up from germline, CDR1 is GTSNPN and CDR2 is SVGIG (reference sequence). The CDR3 loop is CAWTRPGGGRTNIQYF. The DNA of the CDR3 is TGTGCCTGGACACGTCCTGGAGGGGGAAGGACAAACATTCAGTACTTC. The whole variable domain, filled in from reference TRBV30 and TRBJ2-4, reads SQTIHQWPATLVQPVGSPLSLECTVEGTSNPNLYWYRQAAGRGLQLLFYSVGIGQISSEVPQNLSASRPQDRQFILSSKKLLLSDSGFYLCAWTRPGGGRTNIQYFGAGTRLSVL.

The V gene is TRBV6-5, the J gene TRBJ1-1; TRBD1 agrees at 10 bases. Trimming took 6 bases from V and 6 from J; bases not matched to a gene: 7. CDR3 length: 14 amino acids. Germline assignment: CDR1 MNHEY and CDR2 SVGAGI. CDR3 sequence: CASRPDRGQAEAFF. As DNA, the CDR3 is TGTGCCAGCAGACCCGACAGGGGGCAAGCTGAAGCTTTCTTT.

This chain links TRBV12-3 or TRBV12-4 with TRBJ2-2; D ambiguous. The CDR3 consists of 15 residues. V lost 2 bases, J lost 1 base, and 8 bases lay in between. This CDR3 reads CASSLLTGNTGELFF. The DNA of the CDR3 is TGTGCCAGCAGTTTACTAACTGGGAACACCGGGGAGCTGTTTTTT.

The chain links TRBV11-2 to TRBJ2-1; D possibly corresponds to TRBD1 (5 bases). The CDR3 extends over 15 amino acids. CDR1 is SGHAT, CDR2 FQNNGV, per germline. Trimming left V 1 base short and J 3 bases short, with 10 bases between. This chain's CDR3 is CASSLVGRVYNEQFF. CDR3 bases: TGTGCCAGCAGCTTAGTGGGCAGGGTCTACAATGAGCAGTTCTTC.

The rearrangement uses TRBV14 and TRBJ1-4, with 8 bases that match TRBD1. The CDR3 is made up of 12 amino acids. Per germline, CDR1 SGHDN and CDR2 FVKESK. V was pared by 8 bases and J by 10 bases, with 6 bases of the junction left unmatched. Here the CDR3 DNA reads TGTGCCAGCGGGCAGGGGGCAGGAAAACTGTTTTTT. Encoded protein: CASGQGAGKLFF.

The rearrangement uses TRBV25-1 and TRBJ2-1; 10 bases map to TRBD1. The CDR3 covers 12 residues. After removal of 6 bases from V and 16 bases from J, the junction contained 9 bases not matched to a gene. Germline V gene lookup returns CDR1 MGHDK and CDR2 SYGVNS. CDR3 DNA sequence: TGTGCCAGCAGCCCTCTGGGGACAGGGGTATTCTTC. The encoded protein is CASSPLGTGVFF.

The chain's CDR3 is CATSDWGTSGNNEQFF. The CDR3 nucleotides are TGTGCCACCAGTGATTGGGGGACTAGCGGAAACAATGAGCAGTTCTTC. This chain joins TRBV24-1 and TRBJ2-1, with 11 bases fitting TRBD2. Germline CDR1 is KGHDR and CDR2 is SFDVKD. J gave up 5 bases and V 2 bases, and 4 bases lay outside the gene matches. The CDR3 is 16 amino acids.

V usage is TRBV5-1 and J usage is TRBJ2-7; TRBD1 aligns across 11 bases. CDR3 size: 18 residues. Germline V CDR1 and CDR2: SGHRS, YFSETQ. The ends lost 0 bases at V and 3 bases at J; junction bases unmatched: 11. The CDR3 bases are TGCGCCAGCAGCTTGGGCCCGGGTTCCGGGACAGGGGGCTACGAGCAGTACTTC. This codes for CASSLGPGSGTGGYEQYF.

The gene calls are TRBV2 and TRBJ2-7; TRBD2 might be the D (6 bases). The V end lost 7 bases, the J end lost 7 bases, and 14 bases lay between the germline ends. The CDR3 has 12 residues. Germline loops: CDR1 SNHLY, CDR2 FYNNEI. The CDR3 region has the DNA TGTGCCAGCACGGGGGATGAGAGGGAGCAGTACTTC. Translating it yields CASTGDEREQYF. Complete variable domain (other parts from reference TRBV2 and TRBJ2-7): EPEVTQTPSHQVTQMGQEVILRCVPISNHLYFYWYRQILGQKVEFLVSFYNNEISEKSEIFDDQFSVERPDGSNFTLKIRSTKLEDSAMYFCASTGDEREQYFGPGTRLTVT.

This clonotype was recorded once. The chain carries TRBV12-3 or TRBV12-4 and TRBJ1-5; D gene uncertain. The CDR3 runs 13 residues. Trimming shortened V by 3 bases and J by 5 bases, and 8 bases separated the two germline ends. The CDR3 nucleotides read TGTGCCAGCAGTTTTAGGTCGGATCAGCCCCAGCATTTT. Its translation is CASSFRSDQPQHF.

The chain joins TRBV29-1 to TRBJ1-1; 8 nucleotides match TRBD1. The CDR3 totals 14 residues. The V segment lost 4 bases and the J segment 5 bases; nucleotides outside the gene matches: 9. Germline CDR1 is SQVTM and CDR2 is ANQGSEA. In DNA form, the CDR3 reads TGCAGCGTTGTCCGGAGGACAGGGTTGACTGAAGCTTTCTTT. Translated: CSVVRRTGLTEAFF.

J is TRBJ2-5 and V is TRBV29-1; D is uncertain. This CDR3 is built from 13 residues. V lost 3 bases and J 5 bases, leaving 13 bases between the germline ends. The germline V gene encodes CDR1 SQVTM and CDR2 ANQGSEA. For the CDR3, the DNA is TGCAGCGTTGATGAGGTTAGAACGGAGACCCAGTACTTC. It codes for CSVDEVRTETQYF.

This chain connects TRBV2 to TRBJ2-4; no firm D call. Trimming removed 3 bases from V and 0 bases from J, with 6 bases in between. This CDR3 is built from 14 residues. Germline loops: CDR1 SNHLY, CDR2 FYNNEI. Here the CDR3 DNA reads TGTGCCAGCAGTGACGGCGTAGCCAAAAACATTCAGTACTTC. This codes for CASSDGVAKNIQYF. The full variable domain, its missing parts supplied by reference TRBV2 and TRBJ2-4, is EPEVTQTPSHQVTQMGQEVILRCVPISNHLYFYWYRQILGQKVEFLVSFYNNEISEKSEIFDDQFSVERPDGSNFTLKIRSTKLEDSAMYFCASSDGVAKNIQYFGAGTRLSVL.

This clonotype showed up just once. The chain links TRBV29-1 to TRBJ1-1, with D possibly being TRBD1 (5 bases). Germline V gene data show CDR1 as SQVTM and CDR2 as ANQGSEA. The CDR3 extends over 13 amino acids. V lost 6 bases to trimming and J lost 0 bases, with 11 bases between them. CDR3 region: CSVRGLMNTEAFF. DNA for the CDR3: TGCAGCGTCCGGGGACTTATGAACACTGAAGCTTTCTTT.

The rearrangement joins TRBV18 to TRBJ2-6; D call uncertain. Germline CDR1 KGHSH, CDR2 LQKENI. CDR3 length: 14 amino acids. With 2 bases removed from V and 2 bases from J, the gap between germline ends came to 4 bases. The CDR3 loop reads CASSPEPGANVLTF. In DNA form, the CDR3 reads TGTGCCAGCTCACCAGAACCTGGGGCCAACGTCCTGACTTTC.

The chain is built from TRBV12-3 or TRBV12-4 and TRBJ2-5; the D gene is possibly TRBD2 (5 bases). The CDR3 is 12 residues long. Between the trimmed V and J ends, which lost 5 bases and 7 bases, there was a span of 11 bases. Here the CDR3 reads CASSAGVGTQYF. The CDR3 DNA reads as TGTGCCAGCAGTGCCGGGGTGGGGACCCAGTACTTC.

The chain uses TRBV6-1 and TRBJ2-7; D call uncertain. Trimming left V 2 bases short and J 3 bases short, with 8 bases between. Germline CDR1 MNHNS, CDR2 SASEGT. CDR3 length: 13 residues. As DNA, the CDR3 is TGTGCCAGCAGTGAACAACTCTTCTACGAGCAGTACTTC. It encodes CASSEQLFYEQYF.

The chain is built from TRBV20-1 and TRBJ1-1; D remains unclear. V shed 5 bases and J shed 7 bases, with 17 bases lying between them. Germline V gives CDR1 DFQATT, CDR2 SNEGSKA (reference sequence). The CDR3 has 13 residues. CDR3 sequence: CSAYIPAPGEAFF. DNA for the CDR3: TGCAGTGCTTATATACCCGCTCCCGGTGAAGCTTTCTTT.

This sequence joins TRBV30 and TRBJ1-1; D gene ambiguous. The CDR3 extends over 13 amino acids. The V gene's germline CDR1 is GTSNPN and CDR2 SVGIG (reference sequence). V lost 0 bases and J 5 bases, leaving 10 bases between the germline ends. The CDR3 is CAWSVHRETEAFF. Here the CDR3 DNA reads TGTGCCTGGAGTGTACATCGGGAGACTGAAGCTTTCTTT.

The V and J genes are TRBV5-4 and TRBJ2-1; D not certain. V shed 0 bases and J shed 9 bases, with 10 bases lying between them. Looked up from germline, CDR1 is SGHNT and CDR2 is YYREEE (reference sequence). This CDR3 spans 13 amino acids. The DNA of the CDR3 is TGTGCCAGCAGCTTGGACCAGATGGGTGAGCAGTTCTTC. Protein product: CASSLDQMGEQFF.

The genes are TRBV28 and TRBJ1-5; TRBD1 is a possible D gene (5 bases). This CDR3 region has 14 residues. The germline V gene has CDR1 MDHEN and CDR2 SYDVKM. Trimming left V 6 bases short and J 4 bases short, with 13 bases between. The CDR3 nucleotides are TGTGCCAGCAGCCTAAGCAGGGCGAATCAGCCCCAGCATTTT. Protein sequence: CASSLSRANQPQHF.

This rearrangement joins TRBV20-1 to TRBJ2-7, with 8 positions matching TRBD2. Germline V CDR1 and CDR2: DFQATT, SNEGSKA (reference sequence). The length of the CDR3 is 15 residues. The ends lost 5 bases at V and 4 bases at J; junction bases unmatched: 13. This CDR3 reads CSAPPGGPSTYEQYF. The DNA of the CDR3 is TGCAGTGCTCCTCCGGGAGGGCCCTCGACGTACGAGCAGTACTTC.

The rearrangement links TRBV20-1 to TRBJ2-1, with 13 bases lining up with TRBD2. The V gene end was trimmed by 6 bases and the J gene end by 0 bases; junction bases not matched to a gene: 17. CDR1 is DFQATT and CDR2 is SNEGSKA in the germline V gene (reference sequence). This CDR3 spans 20 amino acids. CDR3 DNA: TGCAGTGCCGTTGGTCGGCCGGGACTAGCGGGATTTAGCTCCTACAATGAGCAGTTCTTC. It yields the protein CSAVGRPGLAGFSSYNEQFF.

This clonotype was seen once. J is TRBJ2-5 and V is TRBV18, with 8 positions matching TRBD2. Germline CDR1 reads KGHSH; CDR2 reads LQKENI. The ends lost 3 bases at V and 7 bases at J; junction bases unmatched: 7. The CDR3 has 14 residues. CDR3 DNA: TGTGCCAGCTCACCGAGCGGGGGCGATGGGACCCAGTACTTC. Translation gives CASSPSGGDGTQYF.

A single count supports this clonotype. CDR3 DNA sequence: TGCGCCAGCAGCCAAGTCTTTACTAGCGCCAGCACAGATACGCAGTATTTT. Its protein is CASSQVFTSASTDTQYF. V and J are TRBV4-1 and TRBJ2-3; 7 positions agree with TRBD2. The CDR3 is made up of 17 amino acids. V gave up 1 base and J gave up 0 bases; unmatched junction bases: 7. The germline V gene has CDR1 MGHRA and CDR2 YSYEKL.

The rearrangement uses TRBV5-6 and TRBJ2-1; D might be TRBD1 (6 bases). CDR1 and CDR2 from the germline V gene are SGHDT and YYEEEE. The CDR3 is made up of 15 amino acids. The V end was cut by 4 bases, the J end by 6 bases, with 17 bases between. The CDR3: CASSQGGRMGNEQFF. CDR3 sequence (DNA): TGTGCCAGCAGCCAAGGGGGACGGATGGGCAATGAGCAGTTCTTC.

The chain is built from TRBV27 and TRBJ2-3, with D possibly matching TRBD2 (5 bases). This CDR3 has 16 residues. With 7 bases removed from V and 2 bases from J, the gap between germline ends came to 19 bases. The germline CDR1 and CDR2 sequences are MNHEY and SMNVEV (reference sequence). In nucleotides, the CDR3 is TGTGCCAGCAAGCTCCTTGGCGGACTGTCCACAGATACGCAGTATTTT. Translated, it gives CASKLLGGLSTDTQYF.